This is a list of T cell receptor beta chains from one sample in a study of CD8 T cells in ankylosing spondylitis. TCRdb re-called the 5' RACE reads through MiXCR, storing one row per CDR3 protein. This sample yields hundreds of thousands of distinct CDR3 sequences, of which 12% are seen a single time; 0.51% belongs to the top ten. Sequences were obtained from blood, either unsorted or a sorted T cell fraction (not recorded which). The source is a male donor with ankylosing spondylitis. CDR3s include the opening cysteine and the closing phenylalanine or tryptophan. The D gene is left open where the match is weak. Size values are once, few and many counts, or a class for expanded clones, and some rows have none.

D	V	size	J	DNA	CDR3
.	TRBV9	few	TRBJ1-4	TGTGCCAGCAGCCCTTACAAAGCTACGGAAAAACTGTTTTTT	CASSPYKATEKLFF
.	TRBV7-9	.	TRBJ2-7	TGTGCCAGCAGCTTAGGGAGGAGCGAGCAGTACTTC	CASSLGRSEQYF
TRBD2	TRBV9	.	TRBJ2-1	TGTGCCAGCAGCTTTCCCGGACTAGCGGAGCAGTTCTTC	CASSFPGLAEQFF
.	TRBV20-1	.	TRBJ1-1	TGCAGTGAGGGGGTCCCGTACGGAACTGAAGCTTTCTTT	CSEGVPYGTEAFF
.	TRBV20-1	many	TRBJ2-7	TGCAGTGCCCTCTCGGGGCTGCCCCCCTACGAGCAGTACTTC	CSALSGLPPYEQYF
.	TRBV18	.	TRBJ2-4	TGTGCCAGCTCACGAGAAAGGGTGGACATTCAGTACTTC	CASSRERVDIQYF
.	TRBV6-1	few	TRBJ2-2	TGTGCCAGCAGTGGCGGGGCAGGATACACCGGGGAGCTGTTTTTT	CASSGGAGYTGELFF
.	TRBV4-2	few	TRBJ1-4	TGTGCCAGCAGCCAAGATTCCCACCCAACTAATGAAAAACTGTTTTTT	CASSQDSHPTNEKLFF
.	TRBV6-1	few	TRBJ1-1	TGTGCCAGCACCCTAAAGGGGGTCAACACTGAAGCTTTCTTT	CASTLKGVNTEAFF
.	TRBV5-1	few	TRBJ2-1	TGCGCCAGCAGCTTGTCCCCGTTCCGGAATGAGCAGTTCTTC	CASSLSPFRNEQFF
.	TRBV29-1	.	TRBJ2-2	TGCAGCGTTGAACCTCAACAGCGTTCGAGGCTGTTTTTT	CSVEPQQRSRLFF
.	TRBV6-1	few	TRBJ2-7	TGTGCCAGCAGTACCCGGGGACGGTCCGAGAGAGGGGACGAGCAGTACTTC	CASSTRGRSERGDEQYF
TRBD2	TRBV5-1	.	TRBJ2-1	TGCGCCAGCAGCCGGGCTGGGACTAGCAATGAGCAGTTCTTC	CASSRAGTSNEQFF
.	TRBV20-1	.	TRBJ2-7	TGCAGTGCTAGTCGGGACCAGGCAACCTACGAGCAGTACTTC	CSASRDQATYEQYF
.	TRBV10-3	many	TRBJ2-3	TGTGCCATCAGTGGACCGGGGACAGATACGCAGTATTTT	CAISGPGTDTQYF
.	TRBV10-3	many	TRBJ2-1	TGTGCCATCAGTCTCAGGGAGTTGGGCGGGAATGAGCAGTTCTTC	CAISLRELGGNEQFF
.	TRBV29-1	.	TRBJ2-3	TGCAGCGTTGTAAGGACTTCCAGTACGCAGTATTTT	CSVVRTSSTQYF
.	TRBV4-2	many	TRBJ1-1	TGTGCCAGCAGACTTGAAACCATGAACACTGAAGCTTTCTTT	CASRLETMNTEAFF
.	TRBV7-2	many	TRBJ1-1	TGTGCCAGCAGCTTAAACCGGTTTGAAGCTTTCTTT	CASSLNRFEAFF
TRBD1	TRBV5-5	few	TRBJ1-2	TGTGCCAGCAGCCACGGACTCGACAGGGATGACTATGGCTACACCTTC	CASSHGLDRDDYGYTF
.	TRBV6-6	.	TRBJ1-5	TGTGCCAGCAACGAGGGTTATCATCAGCCCCAGCATTTT	CASNEGYHQPQHF
.	TRBV4-3	few	TRBJ1-6	TGCGCCAGCAGCCAAGAACCCTCCGGCTCCTATAATTCACCCCTCCACTTT	CASSQEPSGSYNSPLHF
TRBD1	TRBV9	.	TRBJ1-2	TGTGCCAGCAGCCCACGACAGGGGTGGGGCGGCTACACCTTC	CASSPRQGWGGYTF